Below are 7 T cell receptor beta chains sequenced from a single sample in a study of T cells in Graves' hyperthyroidism and ophthalmopathy. Researchers took RNA transcripts and amplified the TCR beta CDR3 regions from them. First-round RT-PCR of the TCR CDR3 relied on the HTBI primer set. TCRdb fed the multiplex PCR reads into MiXCR, producing one record per CDR3 protein. In the table there are approximately 590,000 distinct CDR3 sequences, approximately 15% of which are singletons. Sequenced: blood. These receptors were taken from a woman aged 30 to 39 with Graves' hyperthyroidism.

This clonotype came up many times. The gene calls are TRBV12-3 or TRBV12-4 and TRBJ1-1; D is undetermined. Trimming pared 6 bases from V and 2 bases from J, leaving 10 bases between. CDR3 length: 13 residues. The CDR3, as DNA: TGTGCCAGCAGCTTAAGCGGAAACACTGAAGCTTTCTTT. It yields the protein CASSLSGNTEAFF.

The rearrangement uses TRBV25-1 and TRBJ2-3; perhaps TRBD2 as D (6 bases). This CDR3 spans 17 amino acids. V lost 2 bases and J lost 2, with 17 bases in between. Germline V gives CDR1 MGHDK, CDR2 SYGVNS. The CDR3 nucleotides are TGTGCCAGCAGTGAAGGGGGGACTGTGCCGGCCACAGATACGCAGTATTTT. It is translated as CASSEGGTVPATDTQYF.

Comments on this clonotype: A much larger clone lies a single base off, so this may be a read error. The genes are TRBV7-9 and TRBJ2-1, with a possible D match to TRBD2 (6 bases). V was shortened by 8 bases and J by 0 bases, with 14 bases between the two germline ends. The CDR3 loop spans 15 amino acids. Germline CDR1 reads SEHNR; CDR2 reads FQNEAQ (reference sequence). DNA for the CDR3: TGTGCCAGCGGCGCCGATAGCGGCTCCTACAATGAGCAGTTCTTC. Translating it yields CASGADSGSYNEQFF.

This clonotype was seen many times. The rearrangement links TRBV6-1 to TRBJ1-5, with 9 bases aligning to TRBD1. This CDR3 is built from 18 residues. V gave up 3 bases and J gave up 6 bases; unmatched junction bases: 15. Germline V CDR1 and CDR2: MNHNS, SASEGT. The CDR3 loop is CASSEILPGQGYGQPQHF. The DNA of the CDR3 is TGTGCCAGCAGTGAGATCCTACCGGGACAGGGATACGGTCAGCCCCAGCATTTT.

This clonotype was seen at least ten times. V usage is TRBV30 and J usage is TRBJ2-2; D gene unclear. The CDR3 length is 11 residues. Germline V gene sequence: CDR1 GTSNPN, CDR2 SVGIG (reference sequence). V dropped 4 bases and J dropped 6 bases, with 6 bases sitting between them. The CDR3 region is CAWNQAGELFF. The CDR3 DNA follows: TGTGCCTGGAACCAAGCCGGGGAGCTGTTTTTT.

This clonotype was seen a few times. This sequence may be a read error, since a much larger clone differs from it by one base. J is TRBJ2-7 and V is TRBV7-3; maybe TRBD1 (6 bases). CDR1 and CDR2 (germline): SGHTA, FQGTGA. The CDR3 length is 18 residues. V was trimmed by 5 bases and J by 3 bases, leaving 26 bases between them. CDR3 DNA sequence: TGTGCCAGCAGCCCAGAACCAGGGGAAAGGCCGAAGCACTACGAGCAGTACTTC. Amino acids: CASSPEPGERPKHYEQYF.

This clonotype occurred a few times. This chain uses TRBV4-1 with TRBJ2-3; tentatively, D is TRBD2 (6 bases). V lost 1 base, J lost 0 bases, and 23 bases lay in between. CDR3 length equals 20 residues. Germline CDR1 is MGHRA and CDR2 is YSYEKL. CDR3 residues: CASSQVSGIGFGTSTDTQYF. The CDR3 bases are TGCGCCAGCAGCCAAGTCTCCGGGATCGGATTCGGGACTAGCACAGATACGCAGTATTTT.